This TCR beta chain emerged from a study of brain T cells in children with intractable seizures. Profiling relied on immunoSEQ multiplex PCR, and the TCRdb table lists in-frame clones only, not all of them. The sample lists around 70,000 clones; 90% to 95% were seen once. The clonotype originates from a boy under three years old with tuberous sclerosis and intractable seizures. Here the sequenced sample was peripheral blood, taken at surgery.

CDR3 in DNA: TGTGCCAGCAGTGTGGAAGGCCTAGCGGGGACAGATACGCAGTATTTT. Its protein is CASSVEGLAGTDTQYF. The rearrangement links TRBV2 to TRBJ2-3; 9 bases align to TRBD2. Trimming at V came to 4 bases and at J to 3 bases, leaving 8 bases not matched to a gene. The CDR3 has 16 amino acids. The germline V gene has CDR1 SNHLY and CDR2 FYNNEI.